This record concerns one TCR beta chain sequence. Its binding antigen is unknown. Per-nucleotide qualities are absent, and no much larger clonotype sits a single base away. Whole blood was collected in K2EDTA tubes by collaborating institutions according to the institutions' own protocols. Collaborator samples were shipped for TCRbeta analysis as frozen whole blood, isolated PBMCs, or DNA extracted from either sample type. CDR1 and CDR2 are drawn from the germline V gene (reference sequence): LGHDT, YNNKEL. V is pared back by 3 bases and J by 8 bases, with 13 bases lying between the germline termini. From the cysteine through the phenylalanine, the CDR3 covers 13 amino acids. Only the CDR3 part of the read is kept: 39 bases, read in frame from the first base. TCRbeta CDR3 regions were amplified from genomic DNA using the immunoSEQ Assay, a bias-controlled multiplex PCR. The paper's data handling went like this. The number of nucleated cells in each sample was estimated from the amplification of reference gene primers within the assay. Sequence reads were collapsed and filtered to measure the absolute abundance of every unique TCRbeta CDR3 rearrangement. For each sample, productive Simpson clonality was calculated as the square root of Simpson's diversity index across productive rearrangements. The table comes from immuneACCESS by way of TCRdb, which keeps in-frame sequences with V and J called. Part of the clones is missing from these tables; in studies checked, under half for an unresolved V gene and the rest for unknown reasons. D and trimming were read from the DNA, whereas the V and J calls and clone size are those reported in that table. The sample table records roughly 43,000 clones; around 86% of these occur just once. In total, the top ten clones hold roughly 45% of the sample.

The data are from a study of blood T cell repertoires in COVID-19 (dated by TCRdb to 2020 to 2022). Regarding the complete study: Samples from collaborators originated in the United States, Italy and Spain and spanned both the acute and convalescent phases of COVID-19. The material from the prospective study consisted of cDNA or gDNA derived from T cells, B-cell-depleted T cells, or PBMCs. Deeply sampled blood TCRbeta repertoires from subjects exposed to, actively infected with, or recovered from COVID-19 were included in the dataset. The repertoires were released in a freely available public database intended as a resource for research on the immune response to SARS-CoV-2. Samples came from the ongoing ImmuneRACE study (first 160 participants) plus 1,254 subjects from 6 global collaborators. A de-identified subject ID, COVID-19 status, age in years and sex were almost always included in the sample metadata. HLA class I and class II types, where available, came from metadata supplied by the sample provider rather than from assay-based typing. The research as a whole found: How much clinical and demographic metadata was included differed by source and by participant, and the metadata was provided uncurated.

Specimen: peripheral blood. Recombination joined TRBV3-1 (or the pseudogene TRBV3-2) with TRBJ1-2; the D segment cannot be called with confidence. The sequence derives from a woman aged 80 or over with acute or convalescent COVID-19. The sequenced DNA: TGTGCCAGCAGCCAGCCACTAGGGTGGGGCTACACCTTC. The encoded protein is CASSQPLGWGYTF.